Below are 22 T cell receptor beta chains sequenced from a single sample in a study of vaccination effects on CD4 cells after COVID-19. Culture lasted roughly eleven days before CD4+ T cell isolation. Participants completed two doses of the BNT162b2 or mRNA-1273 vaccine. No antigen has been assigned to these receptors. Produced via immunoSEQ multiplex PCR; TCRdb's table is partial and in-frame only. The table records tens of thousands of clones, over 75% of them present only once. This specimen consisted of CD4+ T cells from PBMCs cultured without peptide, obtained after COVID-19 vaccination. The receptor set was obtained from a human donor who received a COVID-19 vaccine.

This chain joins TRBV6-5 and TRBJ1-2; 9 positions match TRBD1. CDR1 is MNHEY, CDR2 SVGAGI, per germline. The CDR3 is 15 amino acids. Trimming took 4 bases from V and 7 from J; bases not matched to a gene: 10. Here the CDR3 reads CASSSQLQGARGYTF. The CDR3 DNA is TGTGCCAGCAGTTCGCAGTTACAGGGGGCGCGTGGCTACACCTTC.

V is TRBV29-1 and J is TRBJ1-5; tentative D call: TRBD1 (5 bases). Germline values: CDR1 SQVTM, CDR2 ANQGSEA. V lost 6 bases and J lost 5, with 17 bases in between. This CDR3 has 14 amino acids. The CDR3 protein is CSVVVGAQDQPQHF. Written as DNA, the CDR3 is TGCAGCGTGGTTGTTGGGGCTCAAGATCAGCCCCAGCATTTT. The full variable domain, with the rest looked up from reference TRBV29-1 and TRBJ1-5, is SAVISQKPSRDICQRGTSLTIQCQVDSQVTMMFWYRQQPGQSLTLIATANQGSEATYESGFVIDKFPISRPNLTFSTLTVSNMSPEDSSIYLCSVVVGAQDQPQHFGDGTRLSIL.

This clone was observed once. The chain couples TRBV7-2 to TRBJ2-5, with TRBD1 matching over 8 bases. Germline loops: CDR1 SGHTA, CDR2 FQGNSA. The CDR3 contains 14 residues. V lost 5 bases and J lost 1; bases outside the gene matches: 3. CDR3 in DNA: TGTGCCAGCAGCCCCGACAGGGGCCAAGAGACCCAGTACTTC. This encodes CASSPDRGQETQYF. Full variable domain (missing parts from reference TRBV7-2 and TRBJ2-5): GAGVSQSPSNKVTEKGKDVELRCDPISGHTALYWYRQSLGQGLEFLIYFQGNSAPDKSGLPSDRFSAERTGGSVSTLTIQRTQQEDSAVYLCASSPDRGQETQYFGPGTRLLVL.

CDR3 sequence (DNA): TGTGCCAGCAGGGAAGGTACGCGCGAGCAGTACGTC. Protein product: CASREGTREQYV. The chain recombines TRBV6-6 with TRBJ2-7; D is unresolved. The length of the CDR3 is 12 residues. Trimming removed 6 bases at V and 6 bases at J, with 12 bases between. Germline V gene lookup returns CDR1 MNHNY and CDR2 SVGAGI (reference sequence).

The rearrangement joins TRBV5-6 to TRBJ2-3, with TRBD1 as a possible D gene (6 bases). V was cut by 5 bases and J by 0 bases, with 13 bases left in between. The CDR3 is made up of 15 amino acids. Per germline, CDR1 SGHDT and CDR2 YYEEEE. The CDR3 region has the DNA TGTGCCAGCAGTGTACAGGGTTTCAGCACAGATACGCAGTATTTT. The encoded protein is CASSVQGFSTDTQYF.

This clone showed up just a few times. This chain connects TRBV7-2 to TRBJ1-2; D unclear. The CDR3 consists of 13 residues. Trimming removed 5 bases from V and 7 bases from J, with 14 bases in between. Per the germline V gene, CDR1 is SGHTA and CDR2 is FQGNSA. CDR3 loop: CASSLEALRGYTF. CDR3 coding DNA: TGTGCCAGCAGCCTGGAGGCACTCCGTGGCTACACCTTC.

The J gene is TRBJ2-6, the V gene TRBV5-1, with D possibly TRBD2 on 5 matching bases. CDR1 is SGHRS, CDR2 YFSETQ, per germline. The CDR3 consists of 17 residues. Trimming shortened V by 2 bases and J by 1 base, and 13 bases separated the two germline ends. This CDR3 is CASSFDHSGSGANVLTF. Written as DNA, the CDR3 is TGCGCCAGCAGCTTCGACCATTCGGGGTCTGGGGCCAACGTCCTGACTTTC. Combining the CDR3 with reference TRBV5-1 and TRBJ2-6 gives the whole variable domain KAGVTQTPRYLIKTRGQQVTLSCSPISGHRSVSWYQQTPGQGLQFLFEYFSETQRNKGNFPGRFSGRQFSNSRSEMNVSTLELGDSALYLCASSFDHSGSGANVLTFGAGSRLTVL.

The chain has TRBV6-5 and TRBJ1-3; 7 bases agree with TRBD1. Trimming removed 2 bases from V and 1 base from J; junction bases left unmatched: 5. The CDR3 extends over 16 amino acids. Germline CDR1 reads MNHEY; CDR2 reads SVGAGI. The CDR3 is CASSYTGASSGNTIYF. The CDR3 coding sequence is TGTGCCAGCAGTTACACAGGGGCATCGTCTGGAAACACCATATATTTT.

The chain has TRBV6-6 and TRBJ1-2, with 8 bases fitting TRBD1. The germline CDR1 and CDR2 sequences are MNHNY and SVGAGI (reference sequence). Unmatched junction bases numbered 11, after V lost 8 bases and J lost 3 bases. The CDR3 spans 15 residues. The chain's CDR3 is CASVDRGPGHYGYTF. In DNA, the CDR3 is TGTGCCAGCGTTGACAGGGGACCTGGGCACTATGGCTACACCTTC.

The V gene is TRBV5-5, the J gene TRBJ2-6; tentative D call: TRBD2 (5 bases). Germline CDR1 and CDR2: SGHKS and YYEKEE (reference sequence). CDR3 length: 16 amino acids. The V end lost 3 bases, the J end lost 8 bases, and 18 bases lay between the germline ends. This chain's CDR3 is CASSSRVVEGPNVLTF. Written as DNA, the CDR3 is TGTGCCAGCAGCTCGCGTGTGGTTGAGGGCCCCAACGTCCTGACTTTC.

The CDR3 here is CASSLRALDQPQHF. CDR3 coding DNA: TGTGCCAGCAGTCTCAGGGCCTTAGATCAGCCCCAGCATTTT. V gene TRBV2 combines with J gene TRBJ1-5; D may be TRBD1 (5 bases). The CDR3 covers 14 residues. V lost 5 bases to trimming and J lost 5 bases, with 13 bases between them. CDR1 and CDR2 from the germline V gene are SNHLY and FYNNEI. Full variable domain (remainder filled in from reference TRBV2 and TRBJ1-5): EPEVTQTPSHQVTQMGQEVILRCVPISNHLYFYWYRQILGQKVEFLVSFYNNEISEKSEIFDDQFSVERPDGSNFTLKIRSTKLEDSAMYFCASSLRALDQPQHFGDGTRLSIL.

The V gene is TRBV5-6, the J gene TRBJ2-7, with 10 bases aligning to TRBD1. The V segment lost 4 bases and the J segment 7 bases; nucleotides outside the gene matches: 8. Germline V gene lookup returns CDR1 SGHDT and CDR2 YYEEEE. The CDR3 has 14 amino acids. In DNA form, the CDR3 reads TGTGCCAGCAGCCTTCGACAGGGGGCTAGGGAGCAGTACGTC. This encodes CASSLRQGAREQYV.

Here the CDR3 DNA reads TGTGCCAGTAGTATGTGGGGGGGAAGAATCGCAGATACGCAGTATTTT. Encoded protein: CASSMWGGRIADTQYF. The chain carries TRBV19 and TRBJ2-3, with 7 bases matching TRBD2. CDR3 length: 16 amino acids. Germline loops: CDR1 LNHDA, CDR2 SQIVND (reference sequence). The V gene end was trimmed by 3 bases and the J gene end by 4 bases; junction bases not matched to a gene: 10. The complete variable domain, with remaining parts taken from reference TRBV19 and TRBJ2-3, reads DGGITQSPKYLFRKEGQNVTLSCEQNLNHDAMYWYRQDPGQGLRLIYYSQIVNDFQKGDIAEGYSVSREKKESFPLTVTSAQKNPTAFYLCASSMWGGRIADTQYFGPGTRLTVL.

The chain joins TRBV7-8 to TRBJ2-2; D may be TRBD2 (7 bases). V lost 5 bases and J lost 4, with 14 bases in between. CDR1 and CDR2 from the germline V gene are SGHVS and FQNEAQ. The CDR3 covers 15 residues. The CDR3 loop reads CASSGRGAFTGELFF. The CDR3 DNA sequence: TGTGCCAGCAGCGGCCGGGGGGCCTTCACCGGGGAGCTGTTTTTT.

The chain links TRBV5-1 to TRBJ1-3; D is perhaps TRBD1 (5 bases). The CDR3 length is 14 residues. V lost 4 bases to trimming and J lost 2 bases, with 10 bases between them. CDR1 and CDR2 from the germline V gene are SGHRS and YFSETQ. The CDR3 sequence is CASSLGTPGNTIYF. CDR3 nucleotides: TGCGCCAGCAGCCTCGGGACTCCTGGAAACACCATATATTTT.

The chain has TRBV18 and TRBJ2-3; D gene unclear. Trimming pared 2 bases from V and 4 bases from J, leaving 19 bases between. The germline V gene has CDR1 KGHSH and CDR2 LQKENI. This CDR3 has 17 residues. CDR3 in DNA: TGTGCCAGCTCACCATCAAGAAGAGACAATAAGGCAGATACGCAGTATTTT. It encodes CASSPSRRDNKADTQYF.

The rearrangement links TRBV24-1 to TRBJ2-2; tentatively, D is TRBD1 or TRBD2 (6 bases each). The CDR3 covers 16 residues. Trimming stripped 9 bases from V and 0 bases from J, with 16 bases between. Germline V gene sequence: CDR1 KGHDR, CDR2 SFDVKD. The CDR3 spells CATGGRGASNTGELFF. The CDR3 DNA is TGTGCCACCGGGGGTAGGGGGGCTTCGAACACCGGGGAGCTGTTTTTT.

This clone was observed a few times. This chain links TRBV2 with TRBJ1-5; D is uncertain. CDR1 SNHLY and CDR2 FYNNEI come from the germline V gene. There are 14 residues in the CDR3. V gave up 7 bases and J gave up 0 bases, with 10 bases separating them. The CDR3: CASKLGLSNQPQHF. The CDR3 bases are TGTGCCAGCAAATTGGGTCTTAGCAATCAGCCCCAGCATTTT.

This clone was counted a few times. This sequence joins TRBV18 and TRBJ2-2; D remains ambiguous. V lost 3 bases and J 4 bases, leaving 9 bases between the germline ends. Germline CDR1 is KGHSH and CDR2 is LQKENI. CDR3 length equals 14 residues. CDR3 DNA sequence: TGTGCCAGCTCACCTTGGGGTGGCACCGGGGAGCTGTTTTTT. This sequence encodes CASSPWGGTGELFF. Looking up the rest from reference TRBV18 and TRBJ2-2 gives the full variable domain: NAGVMQNPRHLVRRRGQEARLRCSPMKGHSHVYWYRQLPEEGLKFMVYLQKENIIDESGMPKERFSAEFPKEGPSILRIQQVVRGDSAAYFCASSPWGGTGELFFGEGSRLTVL.

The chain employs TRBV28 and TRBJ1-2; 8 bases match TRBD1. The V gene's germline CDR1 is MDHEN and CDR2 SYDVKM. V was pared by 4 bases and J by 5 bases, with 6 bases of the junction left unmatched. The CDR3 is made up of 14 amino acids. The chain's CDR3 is CASSSATGVYGYTF. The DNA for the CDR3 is TGTGCCAGCAGTTCCGCGACAGGGGTTTATGGCTACACCTTC.

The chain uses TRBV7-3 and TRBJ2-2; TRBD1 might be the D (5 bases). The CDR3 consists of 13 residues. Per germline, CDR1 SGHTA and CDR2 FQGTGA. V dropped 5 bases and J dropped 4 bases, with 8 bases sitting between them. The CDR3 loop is CASSLDSTGELFF. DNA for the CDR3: TGTGCCAGCAGCCTTGACAGCACCGGGGAGCTGTTTTTT.

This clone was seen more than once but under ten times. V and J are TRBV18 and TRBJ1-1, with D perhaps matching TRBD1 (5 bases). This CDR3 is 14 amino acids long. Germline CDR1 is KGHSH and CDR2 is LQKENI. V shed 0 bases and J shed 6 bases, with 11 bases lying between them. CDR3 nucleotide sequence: TGTGCCAGCTCACCACCAGGGGCAGGGCCTGAAGCTTTCTTT. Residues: CASSPPGAGPEAFF.